Included here is one T cell receptor (beta chain) sequence, with context. What this receptor recognizes is not known. It has no much larger one-base neighbor in the sample; base qualities were not kept. These data originate in a study of T-cell memory formation after mild COVID-19 (dated by TCRdb to the early 2020s). Study-wide context: TCR sequence clusters from the two donors were largely donor specific. Two young, previously healthy adult volunteers, one female and one male, were included in the cohort. In a couple of donors, T-cell clones that expanded and contracted after mild COVID-19 were followed by sequencing TCRalpha and TCRbeta repertoires longitudinally. Beyond this particular receptor, the publication reports: Clones that contracted from day 15 to 85 showed balanced CD4/CD8 phenotypes, whereas a second wave of clones that expanded from day 15 to 37 leaned towards CD4+. The study covered only a couple of mild cases, and larger cohorts including severe cases with pre-infection samples were considered necessary. Contracting CD4+ clones were found mainly in CM and EM memory subsets, while CD8+ clones were enriched in EMRA. SARS-CoV-2 specificity was not confirmed for the second-wave clones peaking on day 37. Some responding clones were detected in pre-infection memory, which suggested that pre-existing cross-reactive memory T cells had joined the SARS-CoV-2 response.

PBMCs were isolated by Ficoll-Paque density gradient centrifugation. Sequencing instrument: Illumina NovaSeq 6000. TCRalpha and TCRbeta cDNA libraries were built by 5'RACE with constant-segment primers, adding sample barcodes and unique molecular identifiers. RNA was extracted from every sample with Trizol reagent. Library amplification was performed in two PCR steps, and a second sample barcode and Illumina TruSeq adapters were introduced in the second step. Libraries were sequenced on an Illumina NovaSeq with 2 x 150 bp paired-end reads. Per the original workflow: The reads were demultiplexed and collapsed into UMI-guided consensus sequences using migec v1.2.7. With mixcr v2.1.11, UMI consensuses were aligned to TRA and TRB V and J templates and assembled into clonotypes. Expanded or contracted clonotypes were those called significant by both edgeR and NoisET, with noise models trained on biological replicates. For edgeR calls, the thresholds were a false discovery rate-adjusted p below 0.01 and a log2 fold-change of 1. As an exploratory analysis of dynamics, max-normalized trajectories of the 1000 most abundant clonotypes were examined by PCA with hierarchical clustering. The CD4 or CD8 phenotype of responding clones was assigned using the separately sequenced CD4+ and CD8+ repertoires. The public reads were run again by TCRdb, first through fastp at Q25 and then through MiXCR, and only productive beta chains were kept. Identical CDR3 protein sequences are pooled into one entry, listed with their most common genes and DNA. TCRdb's processing, not the authors', yielded these V and J calls. This sample is represented by some 490,000 distinct CDR3 sequences; roughly 20% of them were singletons. Of the sample, approximately 13% falls within the top ten clones.

CDR1 and CDR2, per the germline V gene, are ENHRY and SYGVKD. The CDR3 measures 14 amino acids from cysteine to phenylalanine. Only the CDR3 DNA stays, 42 bases, in frame from base 1. Trimming removed 1 base from V and 3 bases from J, leaving 10 bases between the germline ends. The sequenced sample was PBMCs or a T cell subset sorted from them (not recorded which). The sequence is built from TRBV10-3 and TRBJ2-7; the D gene cannot be resolved reliably. This clonotype was sampled from an adult woman who had mild COVID-19 (a few samples of this study predate the infection). The sample titles of this study are shuffled in the database, so cell type and time point are left out; the donor was told from shared clones. The DNA is as follows: TGTGCCATCAGTGAGTTAGAAAGGAGCTACGAGCAGTACTTC. Translation gives CAISELERSYEQYF.